The 17 T cell receptor beta chains below were found in one sample sequenced in a study of cytomegalovirus exposure and HLA in healthy donors. This PCR relied on a set of 60 Vbeta primers and 13 Jbeta primers. Clones were sequenced by immunoSEQ multiplex PCR, and TCRdb holds only the in-frame ones, with some missing. This table has around 150,000 clones, under 70% appearing once. Source material: PBMCs. These receptor sequences come from a woman aged 40-49 years in good health and CMV-seropositive.

This clone came up once. V usage is TRBV5-6 and J usage is TRBJ1-6; D not certain. The germline gives CDR1 SGHDT, CDR2 YYEEEE. The V end was cut by 4 bases, the J end by 8 bases, with 16 bases between. There are 15 residues in the CDR3. The CDR3, as DNA: TGTGCCAGCAGCCCGTCGGTGGAGGTTTATTCACCCCTCCACTTT. This encodes CASSPSVEVYSPLHF.

The chain is built from TRBV19 and TRBJ1-5; the D gene is possibly TRBD1 (6 bases). The germline V and J ends were trimmed by 6 bases and 2 bases, with 17 bases remaining between them. Germline-derived CDR1 and CDR2 are LNHDA and SQIVND (reference sequence). The length of the CDR3 is 16 residues. The CDR3 nucleotides read TGTGCCAGTAGGGGATACAGGGAATGGGGCAATCAGCCCCAGCATTTT. It specifies CASRGYREWGNQPQHF.

Points on this clone: A read error may account for a junction end that differs from germline. This chain uses TRBV7-9 with TRBJ1-1, with D possibly TRBD1 on 6 matching bases. The CDR3 is 12 amino acids. The germline V gene encodes CDR1 SEHNR and CDR2 FQNEAQ (reference sequence). The CDR3 coding sequence is TGTTCCAGCAGCGTACAGGGAACTGAAGCTTTCTTT. Translating gives CSSSVQGTEAFF.

Concerning this clone itself: A junction end diverges from the germline sequence, so it may reflect a read error. J is TRBJ1-2 and V is TRBV4-3; D is possibly TRBD1 (5 bases). The CDR3 loop spans 14 amino acids. In germline, CDR1 is LGHNA, CDR2 YSLEER. The CDR3 loop reads CASSQDRGSYGYPF. DNA for the CDR3: TGCGCCAGCAGCCAAGATCGGGGGAGCTATGGCTACCCCTTC.

The V gene is TRBV28, the J gene TRBJ1-4, with unresolved D. Per the germline V gene, CDR1 is MDHEN and CDR2 is SYDVKM. CDR3 length equals 15 residues. Trimming pared 6 bases from V and 0 bases from J, leaving 11 bases between. CDR3 amino acids: CASSHGGATNEKLFF. The CDR3 coding sequence is TGTGCCAGCAGCCACGGCGGCGCAACTAATGAAAAACTGTTTTTT.

This sequence joins TRBV5-6 and TRBJ1-4, with D unresolved. V was pared by 3 bases and J by 8 bases, with 8 bases between. CDR3 length: 12 residues. Germline V gene data show CDR1 as SGHDT and CDR2 as YYEEEE. The CDR3 DNA sequence: TGTGCCAGCAGCTGGGGAGTGGAAAAACTGTTTTTT. Protein sequence: CASSWGVEKLFF.

J is TRBJ2-5 and V is TRBV28, with 11 bases identical to TRBD2. The CDR3 totals 16 residues. V was clipped by 3 bases and J by 1 base; unmatched bases: 4. Per the germline V gene, CDR1 is MDHEN and CDR2 is SYDVKM. The CDR3 DNA reads TGTGCCAGCAGTTTTTCTAGCGGGGGGACCCAAGAGACCCAGTACTTC. Amino acid sequence: CASSFSSGGTQETQYF. Full variable domain (remainder filled in from reference TRBV28 and TRBJ2-5): DVKVTQSSRYLVKRTGEKVFLECVQDMDHENMFWYRQDPGLGLRLIYFSYDVKMKEKGDIPEGYSVSREKKERFSLILESASTNQTSMYLCASSFSSGGTQETQYFGPGTRLLVL.

In its sample, this clone was seen a few times. Relative to the germline gene, one junction end is altered; a read error may explain this. This chain joins TRBV7-9 and TRBJ1-2, with no clear D. CDR1 is SEHNR and CDR2 is FQNEAQ in the germline V gene (reference sequence). The CDR3 length is 13 residues. The CDR3 loop reads CASSLGEERGYPF. DNA of the CDR3: TGTGCCAGCAGCTTAGGAGAGGAGCGCGGCTACCCCTTC.

The V gene is TRBV18, the J gene TRBJ2-2, with 7 bases fitting TRBD1. The junction had 2 bases not matched to a gene; V was cut back by 3 bases and J by 1 base. The CDR3 loop spans 15 amino acids. Germline CDR1 KGHSH, CDR2 LQKENI. CDR3 bases: TGTGCCAGCTCACCGAGACAGGGGAACACCGGGGAGCTGTTTTTT. Its translation: CASSPRQGNTGELFF.

The V gene is TRBV27, the J gene TRBJ2-7, with a tentative D call TRBD2 (5 bases). Trimming pared 5 bases from V and 7 bases from J, leaving 21 bases between. The CDR3 is 15 residues long. Germline-derived CDR1 and CDR2 are MNHEY and SMNVEV (reference sequence). CDR3 in amino acids: CASSQQRGTTREQYF. DNA for the CDR3: TGTGCCAGCAGTCAACAACGGGGAACCACGAGGGAGCAGTACTTC.

Only one count was recorded for this clone. This CDR3 reads CASSLSDSYEQYF. Written as DNA, the CDR3 is TGCGCCAGCAGCCTATCAGACTCCTACGAGCAGTACTTC. The J gene is TRBJ2-7, the V gene TRBV4-1; D is unclear. V was trimmed by 4 bases and J by 0 bases, leaving 7 bases between them. Germline V CDR1 and CDR2: MGHRA, YSYEKL. The CDR3 contains 13 residues.

The chain links TRBV4-2 to TRBJ1-4; no clear D. V shed 0 bases and J shed 5 bases, with 10 bases lying between them. The CDR3 is made up of 15 amino acids. Germline V gene lookup returns CDR1 LGHNA and CDR2 YNFKEQ. The CDR3, as DNA: TGTGCCAGCAGCCAAGATCTGGCAGCGAATGAAAAACTGTTTTTT. Encoded protein: CASSQDLAANEKLFF.

V gene TRBV6-6 combines with J gene TRBJ1-1; D remains unclear. CDR3 size: 12 residues. V was cut by 2 bases and J by 11 bases, with 12 bases left in between. CDR1 is MNHNY and CDR2 is SVGAGI in the germline V gene (reference sequence). CDR3 sequence (DNA): TGTGCCAGCAGTTACCAAGGACTTAAGGCTTTCTTT. Residues: CASSYQGLKAFF.

The rearrangement joins TRBV28 to TRBJ2-1; weak D call: TRBD1 (8 bases). Germline V gives CDR1 MDHEN, CDR2 SYDVKM. Trimming left V 3 bases short and J 1 base short, with 13 bases between. This CDR3 comprises 16 residues. The CDR3 bases are TGTGCCAGCAGTTTTATACAGGGGGGGTCCTACAATGAGCAGTTCTTC. Protein: CASSFIQGGSYNEQFF.

Here the CDR3 reads CASSGENQETQYF. The CDR3 DNA follows: TGTGCCAGCAGCGGCGAGAACCAAGAGACCCAGTACTTC. The chain combines TRBV9 with TRBJ2-5, with D unresolved. Trimming left V 3 bases short and J 0 bases short, with 6 bases between. The CDR3 runs 13 residues. Per the germline V gene, CDR1 is SGDLS and CDR2 is YYNGEE.

This clone has more than one count but fewer than ten. The chain carries TRBV6-5 and TRBJ2-7; D is unresolved. CDR3 length: 15 amino acids. Trimming left V 4 bases short and J 0 bases short, with 13 bases between. CDR1 and CDR2 from the germline V gene are MNHEY and SVGAGI. CDR3 in amino acids: CASSSRIKLSYEQYF. The CDR3 DNA sequence: TGTGCCAGCAGTTCCAGGATTAAGCTCTCCTACGAGCAGTACTTC.

Points on this clone: Relative to the germline gene, one junction end is altered; a read error may explain this. The rearrangement uses TRBV7-7 and TRBJ2-7; D is uncertain. The CDR3 is 13 amino acids. The V gene's germline CDR1 is SSHAT and CDR2 FNYEAQ (reference sequence). Here the CDR3 reads CASSSRGTDEQYF. DNA of the CDR3: TGTGCTAGCAGCTCCCGTGGTACGGACGAGCAGTACTTC.